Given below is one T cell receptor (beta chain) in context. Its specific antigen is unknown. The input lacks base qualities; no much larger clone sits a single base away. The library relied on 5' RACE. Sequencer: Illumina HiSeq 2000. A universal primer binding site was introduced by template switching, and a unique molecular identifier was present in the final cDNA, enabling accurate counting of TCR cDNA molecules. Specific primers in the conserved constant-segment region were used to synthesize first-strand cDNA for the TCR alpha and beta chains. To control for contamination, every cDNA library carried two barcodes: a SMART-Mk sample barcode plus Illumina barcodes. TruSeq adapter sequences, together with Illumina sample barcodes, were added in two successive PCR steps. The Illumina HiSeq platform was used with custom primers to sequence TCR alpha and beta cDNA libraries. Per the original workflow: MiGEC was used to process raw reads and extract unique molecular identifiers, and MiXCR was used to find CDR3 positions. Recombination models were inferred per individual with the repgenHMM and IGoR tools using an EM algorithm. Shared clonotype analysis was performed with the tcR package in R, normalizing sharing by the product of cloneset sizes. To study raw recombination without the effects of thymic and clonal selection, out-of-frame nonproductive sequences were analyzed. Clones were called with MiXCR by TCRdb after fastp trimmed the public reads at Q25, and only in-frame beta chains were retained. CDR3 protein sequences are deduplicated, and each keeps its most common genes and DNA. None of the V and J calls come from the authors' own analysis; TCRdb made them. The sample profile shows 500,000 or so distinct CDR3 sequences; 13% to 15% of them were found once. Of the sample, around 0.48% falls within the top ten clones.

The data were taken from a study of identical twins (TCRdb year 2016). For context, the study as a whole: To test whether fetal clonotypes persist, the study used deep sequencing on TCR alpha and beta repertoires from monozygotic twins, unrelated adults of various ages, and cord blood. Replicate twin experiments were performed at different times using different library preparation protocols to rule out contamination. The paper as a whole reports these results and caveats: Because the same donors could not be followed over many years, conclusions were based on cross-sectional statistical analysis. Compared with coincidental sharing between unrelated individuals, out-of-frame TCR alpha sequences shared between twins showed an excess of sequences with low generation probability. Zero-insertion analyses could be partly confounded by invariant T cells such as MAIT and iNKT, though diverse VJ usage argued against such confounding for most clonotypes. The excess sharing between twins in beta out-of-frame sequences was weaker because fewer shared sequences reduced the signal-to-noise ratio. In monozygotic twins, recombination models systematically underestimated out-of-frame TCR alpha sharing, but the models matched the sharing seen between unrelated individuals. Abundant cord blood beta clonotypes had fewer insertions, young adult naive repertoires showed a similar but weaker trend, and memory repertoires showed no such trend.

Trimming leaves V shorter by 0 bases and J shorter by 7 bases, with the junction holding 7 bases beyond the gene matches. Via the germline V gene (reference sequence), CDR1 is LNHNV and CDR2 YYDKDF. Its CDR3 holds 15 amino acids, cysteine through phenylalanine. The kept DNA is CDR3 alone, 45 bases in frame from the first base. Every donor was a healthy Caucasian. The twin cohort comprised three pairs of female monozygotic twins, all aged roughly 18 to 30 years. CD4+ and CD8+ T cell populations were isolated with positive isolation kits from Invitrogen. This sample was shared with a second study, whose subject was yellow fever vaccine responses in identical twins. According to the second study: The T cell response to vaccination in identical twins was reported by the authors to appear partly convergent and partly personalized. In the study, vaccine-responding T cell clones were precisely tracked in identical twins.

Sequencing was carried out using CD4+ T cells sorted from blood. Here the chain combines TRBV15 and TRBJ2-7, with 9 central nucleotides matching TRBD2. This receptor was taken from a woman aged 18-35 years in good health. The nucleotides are TGTGCCACCAGCAGAGAAGGTAGCGGGAGTCGGGAGCAGTACTTC. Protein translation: CATSREGSGSREQYF.